This TCR beta chain emerged from a study of T-cell reconstitution after alpha-beta-depleted transplantation in children. Study-wide results and limits: By one year post-transplant, T-cell counts and diversity largely arose from T cells that were newly produced. Certain patients had high TCRbeta diversity at day 60, and it came from recipient T cells and thymic progenitors that survived. The origin of alpha-beta T cells about two months after transplant was reportedly several hundred expanded graft clones.

Unique molecular identifiers tagged the TCRbeta library. MiXCR, run by TCRdb on the PCR reads, gives a single entry per CDR3 protein. This table has about 980,000 distinct CDR3 sequences, less than 30% appearing once. V was cut by 10 bases and J by 1 base, with 16 bases left in between. The germline CDR1 and CDR2 sequences are SGHVS and FQNEAQ. The CDR3 totals 14 residues. In its sample, this clonotype was seen a few times. Its antigen is currently unknown. V and J are TRBV7-8 and TRBJ1-2; weak D call: TRBD1 (6 bases). The specimen comprised PBMCs, mostly from graft donor cells, sampled 360 days after TCRalphabeta/CD19-depleted stem cell transplant. The clonotype originates from a boy under two years old who had a stem cell transplant for SCID, so the T cells may come from the graft donor. This CDR3 is CAIAVGGLNYGYTF. As DNA, the CDR3 is TGTGCCATTGCCGTGGGGGGCCTTAACTATGGCTACACCTTC.